This TCR beta chain derives from a study of T cells in Graves' hyperthyroidism and ophthalmopathy. Whole-study findings and limits: Ophthalmopathy was distinguished from stable hyperthyroidism by 13 V-J signatures.

CDR3 size: 12 residues. V lost 3 bases and J 9 bases, leaving 12 bases between the germline ends. Germline values: CDR1 DFQATT, CDR2 SNEGSKA (reference sequence). Uncontrolled infections, other autoimmune diseases, pregnancy or lactation led to exclusion of patients. Ten or more counts support this clonotype. Its antigen remains unidentified. It was RNA transcripts that yielded the amplified TCR beta CDR3 regions. The primer set for the first-round RT-PCR of the TCR CDR3 was HTBI. In TCRdb, the multiplex PCR reads were re-called with MiXCR into one record per CDR3 protein. Of around 340,000 distinct CDR3 sequences in the sample, more than 11% were seen once.

The chain uses TRBV20-1 and TRBJ2-1; D gene uncertain. Sample: blood. The clonotype was recovered from a woman aged 25 to 39 with Graves' hyperthyroidism. The CDR3 region has the DNA TGCAGTGCTAGTGATAAGGTCGGTGAGCAGTTCTTC. The encoded protein is CSASDKVGEQFF.